This record looks at one T cell receptor (beta chain) sequence and its context. This entry belongs to a study of CD8 T cells in Susac syndrome. With random hexamers, reverse transcription was performed on about 0.5 to 1 ug of RNA. One entry per CDR3 protein, called by TCRdb with MiXCR from the immunoSEQ multiplex PCR reads. The sample includes around 170,000 distinct CDR3 sequences, 95% seen only once; the top ten take about 0.15%. Per the germline V gene, CDR1 is MGHRA and CDR2 is YSYEKL. This CDR3 region has 18 residues. V was pared by 4 bases and J by 3 bases, with 15 bases of the junction left unmatched.

Sample: CD8+ T cells from PBMCs. This sequence was found in a human donor with Susac syndrome. The chain recombines TRBV4-1 with TRBJ2-1, with 7 bases aligning to TRBD1. The CDR3 DNA is TGCGCCAGCAGCCGGGAAGGGGGCGCAGAGATGAGCTACAATGAGCAGTTCTTC. It is translated as CASSREGGAEMSYNEQFF.